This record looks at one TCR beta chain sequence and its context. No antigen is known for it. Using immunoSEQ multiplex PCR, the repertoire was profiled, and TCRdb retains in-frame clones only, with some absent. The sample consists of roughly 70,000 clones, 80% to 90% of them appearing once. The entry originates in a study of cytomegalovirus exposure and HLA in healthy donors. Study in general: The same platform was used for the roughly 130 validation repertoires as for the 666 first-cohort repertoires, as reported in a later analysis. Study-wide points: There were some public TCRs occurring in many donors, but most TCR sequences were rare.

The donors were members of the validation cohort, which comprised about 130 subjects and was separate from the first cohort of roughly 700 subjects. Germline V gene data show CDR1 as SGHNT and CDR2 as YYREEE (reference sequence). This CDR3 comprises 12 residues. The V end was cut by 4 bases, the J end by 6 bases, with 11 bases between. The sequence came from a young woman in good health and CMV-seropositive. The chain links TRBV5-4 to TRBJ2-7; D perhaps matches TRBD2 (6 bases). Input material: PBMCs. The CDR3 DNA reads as TGTGCCAGCAGCGCGGCGGGGCGCGAGCAGTACTTC. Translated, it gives CASSAAGREQYF.